This TCR beta chain was identified during a study of blood T cell repertoires in COVID-19. The CDR3 sequence is 13 residues long. V lost 4 bases, J lost 4 bases, and 4 bases stayed unmatched. The germline V gene encodes CDR1 SGHNT and CDR2 YYREEE (reference sequence). Profiling relied on immunoSEQ multiplex PCR, and the TCRdb table lists in-frame clones only, not all of them. The sample consists of about half a million clones, more than 85% of them appearing once. Sequenced material: PBMCs or T cells enriched from blood (not recorded which). The rearrangement links TRBV5-4 to TRBJ1-2; TRBD1 agrees at 7 bases. The sequence was obtained from a woman aged 60-75 years who had recovered from COVID-19. In DNA, the CDR3 is TGTGCCAGCAGCCAGGGGGACTCCTATGGCTACACCTTC. Its protein is CASSQGDSYGYTF. The full variable domain, completed using reference TRBV5-4 and TRBJ1-2, is ETGVTQSPTHLIKTRGQQVTLRCSSQSGHNTVSWYQQALGQGPQFIFQYYREEENGRGNFPPRFSGLQFPNYSSELNVNALELDDSALYLCASSQGDSYGYTFGSGTRLTVV.